These 18 T cell receptor beta chains originate from one sample sequenced in a study of blood T cell repertoires in COVID-19 (dated by TCRdb to 2020 to 2021). The library was made by the immunoSEQ multiplex PCR assay. In TCRdb, the immuneACCESS table is reduced to in-frame sequences with V and J assigned. These tables do not hold every clone; where another copy was compared, an unresolved V gene accounts for under half, and the others remain unexplained. In all, the sample holds fewer than 250,000 clones, and approximately 80% of those were seen once. Approximately 4.8% of the sample comes from the top ten. Sample: peripheral blood. The receptors were gathered from a woman in her 70s with acute or convalescent COVID-19.

V is TRBV7-2 and J is TRBJ2-7; 12 bases align to TRBD1. V shed 4 bases and J 2 bases; nucleotides not matched to a gene: 9. CDR1 is SGHTA and CDR2 is FQGNSA in the germline V gene. The CDR3 has 17 amino acids. Here the CDR3 DNA reads TGTGCCAGCAGCTCGTTGAGGGGACAGGGGGCGCCCTACGAGCAGTACTTC. As protein: CASSSLRGQGAPYEQYF.

The sample holds one count of this clone. V usage is TRBV5-1 and J usage is TRBJ1-2; D unclear. Trimming stripped 0 bases from V and 9 bases from J, with 15 bases between. The germline V gene encodes CDR1 SGHRS and CDR2 YFSETQ. The CDR3 totals 14 residues. The CDR3 DNA follows: TGCGCCAGCAGCTTGGGATGGGCTGTAGAAAGCTACACCTTC. Translated, it gives CASSLGWAVESYTF.

V is TRBV7-9 and J is TRBJ2-3; possibly TRBD1 for D (6 bases). Between the trimmed V and J ends, which lost 5 bases and 0 bases, there was a span of 9 bases. This CDR3 region has 14 residues. CDR1 is SEHNR, CDR2 FQNEAQ, per germline (reference sequence). CDR3 coding DNA: TGTGCCAGCAGCCGAGGACAGAGCACAGATACGCAGTATTTT. Translation gives CASSRGQSTDTQYF.

This rearrangement joins TRBV11-2 to TRBJ2-7; D call uncertain. The CDR3 consists of 11 residues. V was clipped by 5 bases and J by 6 bases, with 8 bases between them. CDR1 and CDR2 (germline): SGHAT, FQNNGV. The CDR3 nucleotides are TGTGCCAGCAGCCAAAATAGCGAGCAGTACTTC. Its protein is CASSQNSEQYF.

The gene calls are TRBV5-1 and TRBJ2-5, with D possibly matching TRBD2 (6 bases). Trimming cost V 3 bases and J 1 base, with 13 bases left between them. This CDR3 contains 15 residues. The V gene's germline CDR1 is SGHRS and CDR2 YFSETQ. CDR3 region: CASSSGGVIQETQYF. CDR3 bases: TGCGCCAGCAGCTCCGGGGGAGTAATCCAAGAGACCCAGTACTTC.

CDR3 region: CASSLADRGSLVGQYF. The CDR3 DNA sequence: TGTGCCAGCAGCTTAGCGGACAGGGGCTCGCTGGTCGGGCAGTACTTC. The gene calls are TRBV7-2 and TRBJ2-7, with 9 positions matching TRBD1. CDR1 and CDR2 (germline): SGHTA, FQGNSA. V lost 0 bases and J lost 9; bases outside the gene matches: 12. CDR3 length equals 16 residues.

With respect to this clone: In the same sample, other DNA sequences code for this CDR3. The chain combines TRBV5-1 with TRBJ1-1, with TRBD1 matching over 7 bases. This CDR3 comprises 14 residues. Looked up from germline, CDR1 is SGHRS and CDR2 is YFSETQ. V lost 3 bases, J lost 1 base, and 3 bases stayed unmatched. The CDR3 coding sequence is TGCGCCAGCAGCTGGGGACAGACGAACACTGAAGCTTTCTTT. Its protein is CASSWGQTNTEAFF.

The chain joins TRBV15 to TRBJ1-5; D not resolved. Germline V gives CDR1 LNHNV, CDR2 YYDKDF (reference sequence). The CDR3 covers 16 residues. V lost 0 bases, J lost 6 bases, and 15 bases lay in between. The CDR3 loop reads CATSRDLASGGQPQHF. CDR3 sequence (DNA): TGTGCCACCAGCAGAGACTTGGCCTCGGGTGGTCAGCCCCAGCATTTT.

The CDR3 DNA sequence: TGTGCCAGCAGCCAGTCCCGGACAGTTGGGCCCCAGCATTTT. It translates to CASSQSRTVGPQHF. V gene TRBV4-2 combines with J gene TRBJ1-5; tentative D call: TRBD1 (6 bases). Between the trimmed V and J ends, which lost 3 bases and 9 bases, there was a span of 15 bases. Germline CDR1 reads LGHNA; CDR2 reads YNFKEQ. CDR3 length equals 14 residues.

The rearrangement uses TRBV11-2 and TRBJ1-1; 7 nucleotides align to TRBD1. With V trimmed by 3 bases and J by 1 base, 5 bases remained unmatched. CDR3 length equals 15 residues. CDR1 and CDR2 from the germline V gene are SGHAT and FQNNGV. CDR3 sequence: CASSFRQGSNTEAFF. DNA for the CDR3: TGTGCCAGCAGCTTCCGACAGGGATCGAACACTGAAGCTTTCTTT.

V is TRBV24-1 and J is TRBJ2-6; possible D gene TRBD1, 5 bases. Trimming shortened V by 4 bases and J by 2 bases, and 17 bases separated the two germline ends. Germline loops: CDR1 KGHDR, CDR2 SFDVKD. CDR3 size: 18 residues. This CDR3 reads CATSEGVTSDTGANVLTF. CDR3 in DNA: TGTGCCACCAGTGAAGGGGTGACCTCCGACACTGGGGCCAACGTCCTGACTTTC.

The chain links TRBV10-2 to TRBJ2-5, with 12 bases matching TRBD2. Trimming removed 6 bases from V and 2 bases from J; junction bases left unmatched: 4. The germline gives CDR1 WSHSY, CDR2 SAAADI. The CDR3 runs 15 residues. The CDR3: CASSVTSGGQETQYF. The DNA for the CDR3 is TGCGCCAGCAGCGTCACTAGCGGGGGGCAAGAGACCCAGTACTTC.

The chain couples TRBV27 to TRBJ2-3; 7 nucleotides match TRBD1. The trim removed 2 bases at V and 3 bases at J, leaving 5 bases unmatched. This CDR3 comprises 15 residues. Germline CDR1 and CDR2: MNHEY and SMNVEV (reference sequence). The CDR3 protein is CASSLKGAPTDTQYF. The CDR3 bases are TGTGCCAGCAGTTTAAAGGGGGCGCCTACAGATACGCAGTATTTT.

This chain connects TRBV7-2 to TRBJ1-2; a possible D gene is TRBD1 (5 bases). The germline gives CDR1 SGHTA, CDR2 FQGNSA. The CDR3 is made up of 14 amino acids. V gave up 5 bases and J gave up 2 bases, with 12 bases separating them. CDR3 sequence reads: CASSPAGPNYGYTF. CDR3 nucleotide sequence: TGTGCCAGCAGCCCCGCAGGGCCAAACTATGGCTACACCTTC.

The chain joins TRBV2 to TRBJ1-6; tentatively, D is TRBD1 (6 bases). V was clipped by 1 base and J by 6 bases, with 13 bases between them. Germline assignment: CDR1 SNHLY and CDR2 FYNNEI. The CDR3 has 16 amino acids. DNA of the CDR3: TGTGCCAGCAGTGAAGGGCCGACAGGAGCTAATTCACCCCTCCACTTT. It specifies CASSEGPTGANSPLHF.

This rearrangement joins TRBV6-2 or TRBV6-3 to TRBJ2-1, with a tentative D call TRBD2 (6 bases). Germline V gives CDR1 MNHEY, CDR2 SVGEGT. Trimming left V 5 bases short and J 4 bases short, with 12 bases between. This CDR3 is built from 14 residues. The CDR3 DNA sequence: TGTGCCAGCAGTACCGGGACTCCGTACAATGAGCAGTTCTTC. Translation gives CASSTGTPYNEQFF.

The count of this clone is one. The rearrangement uses TRBV7-2 and TRBJ2-3, with D maybe TRBD1 (5 bases). The germline gives CDR1 SGHTA, CDR2 FQGNSA. The V gene lost 0 bases and the J gene lost 5 bases, with 15 bases spanning the gap. The CDR3 runs to 16 residues. The CDR3 loop reads CASSLAGPNTVDTQYF. The DNA of the CDR3 is TGTGCCAGCAGCTTAGCGGGGCCGAACACAGTAGATACGCAGTATTTT.

This chain links TRBV4-3 with TRBJ1-3; no definite D call. Germline values: CDR1 LGHNA, CDR2 YSLEER. The CDR3 sequence is 15 residues long. V was shortened by 1 base and J by 2 bases, with 9 bases between the two germline ends. CDR3 protein: CASSQGPGTGNTIYF. Written as DNA, the CDR3 is TGCGCCAGCAGCCAAGGACCGGGAACTGGAAACACCATATATTTT.